This passage covers 10 T cell receptor beta chains from one sample sequenced in a study of Ad26.COV2.S vaccination and SARS-CoV-2 variants. Treatment given: some 20 received Ad26.COV2.S at low or high dose, single or two shots; 5 received placebo; per-sample allocation not given. Sampling took place 63 days after the first vaccine or placebo injection. Clones were sequenced by immunoSEQ multiplex PCR, and TCRdb holds only the in-frame ones, with some missing. The repertoire includes roughly 400,000 clones, about nine tenths of them detected once, and around 2% sits in the top ten. Sequencing was performed on peripheral blood, taken in a trial of Ad26.COV2.S vaccine versus placebo. The source of these receptors is a person aged 18-60 years who received the Ad26.COV2.S COVID-19 vaccine or a placebo.

The chain joins TRBV4-3 to TRBJ1-1, with 11 nucleotides matching TRBD1. CDR1 LGHNA and CDR2 YSLEER come from the germline V gene. The CDR3 is 16 residues long. With V trimmed by 3 bases and J by 4 bases, 7 bases remained unmatched. The CDR3, as DNA: TGCGCCAGCAGCCACCTCACCGGACAGGGGGCCACTGAAGCTTTCTTT. This gives the protein CASSHLTGQGATEAFF.

J is TRBJ2-7 and V is TRBV27; D might be TRBD1 (5 bases). CDR1 and CDR2 from the germline V gene are MNHEY and SMNVEV (reference sequence). This CDR3 spans 15 amino acids. V was shortened by 5 bases and J by 2 bases, with 16 bases between the two germline ends. CDR3: CASSPLGHLTYEQYF. As DNA, the CDR3 is TGTGCCAGCAGTCCGTTGGGGCACTTGACCTACGAGCAGTACTTC.

The chain employs TRBV20-1 and TRBJ2-7; unclear D gene. CDR3 length equals 13 residues. Germline assignment: CDR1 DFQATT and CDR2 SNEGSKA (reference sequence). V was clipped by 3 bases and J by 4 bases, with 13 bases between them. CDR3 bases: TGCAGTGCTAGTGGCAGATTGAGGTACGAGCAGTACTTC. Its translation: CSASGRLRYEQYF.

This chain links TRBV28 with TRBJ2-3; 12 bases are a match to TRBD2. CDR1 and CDR2 (germline): MDHEN, SYDVKM. The CDR3 is 21 residues long. J was trimmed by 1 base and V by 5 bases; bases with no gene match: 19. The CDR3 nucleotides read TGTGCCAGCAGTATAGGCCCATCGACTAGCGGGAGAGGGGCCCGCACAGATACGCAGTATTTT. Its translation is CASSIGPSTSGRGARTDTQYF.

CDR3 DNA: TGTGCCATCAGTGAACAGACTAACACTGAAGCTTTCTTT. It is translated as CAISEQTNTEAFF. The chain uses TRBV10-3 and TRBJ1-1, with no clear D. The germline V gene has CDR1 ENHRY and CDR2 SYGVKD. This CDR3 is built from 13 residues. Trimming cost V 3 bases and J 2 bases, with 7 bases left between them.

This chain links TRBV19 with TRBJ1-5; 7 bases are shared with TRBD1. CDR1 LNHDA and CDR2 SQIVND come from the germline V gene (reference sequence). This CDR3 has 14 amino acids. Trimming cost V 7 bases and J 5 bases; bases outside gene matches: 8. CDR3 bases: TGTGCCAGTACGACAGGGAACAGGGATCAGCCCCAGCATTTT. This sequence encodes CASTTGNRDQPQHF.

Only one count was recorded for this clone. The chain carries TRBV24-1 and TRBJ2-7, with 12 bases matching TRBD1. The J segment lost 5 bases and the V segment lost 4 bases, leaving 5 bases of the junction unmatched. Germline V CDR1 and CDR2: KGHDR, SFDVKD. This CDR3 has 15 residues. The CDR3 sequence is CATSDPGTGGDEQYF. The CDR3 bases are TGTGCCACCAGTGACCCCGGGACAGGGGGCGACGAGCAGTACTTC.

The chain is built from TRBV3-1 (or the pseudogene TRBV3-2) and TRBJ1-4; D gene unclear. The CDR3 consists of 14 residues. V was clipped by 8 bases and J by 0 bases, with 10 bases between them. Germline CDR1 reads LGHDT; CDR2 reads YNNKEL (reference sequence). CDR3 DNA sequence: TGTGCCAGCGCCGCGGGATCAACTAATGAAAAACTGTTTTTT. Protein: CASAAGSTNEKLFF.

A single count supports this clone. The V gene is TRBV27, the J gene TRBJ2-1; 12 nucleotides match TRBD2. J was trimmed by 0 bases and V by 5 bases; bases with no gene match: 14. CDR3 length: 20 amino acids. Germline lookup yields CDR1 MNHEY and CDR2 SMNVEV (reference sequence). The CDR3: CASSNSGLAGLSLSYNEQFF. CDR3 DNA sequence: TGTGCCAGCAGTAATTCCGGACTAGCGGGACTAAGCCTCTCCTACAATGAGCAGTTCTTC.

V usage is TRBV18 and J usage is TRBJ2-1; the D is unclear. CDR3 size: 13 residues. V lost 4 bases and J lost 10, with 14 bases in between. Germline V lookup: CDR1 KGHSH, CDR2 LQKENI. Here the CDR3 reads CASSLGEVREQFF. CDR3 bases: TGTGCCAGCTCACTAGGCGAGGTTCGGGAGCAGTTCTTC.